Listed below are T cell receptor beta chains from one sample, sequenced in a study of HIV-infected children after antiretroviral therapy interruption. TCRdb processed the 3' RACE reads anew with MiXCR; each CDR3 protein has one entry. This table has some 15,000 distinct CDR3 sequences, less than 4% appearing once. The specimen was CD45RA+ CD4+ T cells from PBMCs, collected from a donor given antiretroviral therapy, either interrupted or continuous. The receptors come from a child younger than 18 with HIV. CDR3s include the opening cysteine and the closing phenylalanine or tryptophan. Each record gives: clone size, J gene, CDR3 length, D gene, V gene, CDR3 protein, CDR3 DNA. A D gene is named only where the DNA matches it firmly. For some rows the clone size is stated as once, few or many, or as a class when expanded; others skip it.

many | TRBJ2-1 | 12 | NA | TRBV28 | CASTQQGHEQFF | TGTGCCAGCACCCAGCAGGGCCATGAGCAGTTCTTC
many | TRBJ2-7 | 11 | NA | TRBV25-1 | CASTRGYEQYF | TGTGCCAGCACCCGAGGATACGAGCAGTACTTC
NA | TRBJ2-4 | 15 | NA | TRBV20-1 | CSARQGTLAKNIQYF | TGCAGTGCTAGACAGGGCACCCTAGCCAAAAACATTCAGTACTTC
many | TRBJ2-2 | 16 | NA | TRBV6-5 | CASTLMSGARTGELFF | TGTGCCAGCACCCTAATGTCGGGGGCGCGTACCGGGGAGCTGTTTTTT
NA | TRBJ2-7 | 12 | NA | TRBV30 | CAWRDSGYEQYF | TGTGCCTGGAGGGACAGTGGCTACGAGCAGTACTTC
many | TRBJ2-7 | 13 | NA | TRBV12-5 | CASSSTGGNEQYF | TGTGCAAGCAGCTCGACTGGGGGGAATGAACAGTACTTC
many | TRBJ1-5 | 14 | NA | TRBV20-1 | CSARGDSGNQPQHF | TGCAGTGCTAGGGGAGACAGTGGCAATCAGCCCCAGCATTTT
many | TRBJ1-1 | 13 | NA | TRBV13 | CASSLSGPTEAFF | TGTGCCAGCAGCTTATCCGGGCCCACTGAAGCTTTCTTT
many | TRBJ1-2 | 14 | NA | TRBV5-1 | CASSLEQAEDGYTF | TGCGCCAGCAGCTTGGAACAGGCTGAAGATGGCTACACCTTC
many | TRBJ2-4 | 13 | NA | TRBV20-1 | CSAPSSQNRIQYF | TGCAGTGCTCCGTCGTCCCAGAACCGCATTCAGTACTTC
many | TRBJ2-7 | 15 | TRBD1 | TRBV7-2 | CASSLGDSSVYEQYF | TGTGCCAGCAGCTTAGGGGACAGCTCGGTCTACGAGCAGTACTTC
medium-sized | TRBJ2-5 | 14 | NA | TRBV7-8 | CASSRFQRGETQYF | TGTGCCAGCAGCCGATTTCAGAGGGGAGAGACCCAGTACTTC
many | TRBJ2-3 | 16 | NA | TRBV5-1 | CASSRPASFGTDTQYF | TGCGCCAGCAGCCGGCCGGCTAGCTTCGGCACAGATACGCAGTATTTT
many | TRBJ1-6 | 14 | NA | TRBV12-3/TRBV12-4 | CASSLLRDNSPLHF | TGTGCCAGCAGTTTACTCAGGGATAATTCACCCCTCCACTTT
medium-sized | TRBJ1-1 | 13 | NA | TRBV5-5 | CASRGTIVTEAFF | TGTGCCAGCAGGGGGACAATAGTTACTGAAGCTTTCTTT
many | TRBJ2-3 | 13 | TRBD2 | TRBV20-1 | CSASGGNTDTQYF | TGCAGTGCTAGCGGGGGGAACACAGATACGCAGTATTTT
many | TRBJ2-1 | 16 | TRBD2 | TRBV28 | CASSLAGLADDNEQFF | TGTGCCAGCAGTTTGGCGGGACTAGCGGATGACAATGAGCAGTTCTTC
few | TRBJ2-1 | 16 | NA | TRBV4-1 | CASSQEAGRGYNEQFF | TGCGCCAGCAGCCAGGAGGCTGGCCGGGGGTACAATGAGCAGTTCTTC
many | TRBJ1-2 | 14 | TRBD1 | TRBV12-3/TRBV12-4 | CASRGEGQGYGYTF | TGTGCCAGCAGGGGGGAGGGACAGGGCTATGGCTACACCTTC
many | TRBJ1-6 | 14 | TRBD1 | TRBV2 | CASGWDRGNSPLHF | TGTGCCAGCGGCTGGGACAGGGGGAATTCACCCCTCCACTTT
few | TRBJ1-2 | 14 | NA | TRBV4-1 | CASSQDGGRSDYTF | TGTGCCAGCAGCCAAGATGGGGGGAGGTCCGACTACACCTTC
many | TRBJ2-7 | 13 | NA | TRBV29-1 | CSVEMSSRGEQYF | TGCAGCGTTGAAATGAGCAGCAGGGGCGAGCAGTACTTC
many | TRBJ1-2 | 13 | TRBD1 | TRBV19 | CASSPGGIYGYTF | TGTGCCAGTAGTCCAGGGGGCATCTATGGCTACACCTTC